This T cell receptor beta chain was captured by sequencing in a study of blood T cell repertoires in COVID-19. Overall study: There were acute and convalescent COVID-19 samples, and they came from the United States, Italy and Spain. T cells, B-cell-depleted T cells, or PBMCs provided the cDNA or gDNA that served as material.

This clone turned up a few times. Germline V lookup: CDR1 KGHSH, CDR2 LQKENI. V was shortened by 0 bases and J by 3 bases, with 9 bases between the two germline ends. The CDR3 spans 15 residues. In the study's own analysis: Estimated nucleated cell counts came from reference gene primer amplification. Sequencing was performed with immunoSEQ multiplex PCR; in TCRdb, only in-frame clones are kept and a portion is missing. The DNA was the basis for D and trimming; V, J and clone size are from that table. This table has roughly 230,000 clones, approximately 84% appearing once. Sequencing was done on a sample of peripheral blood. This receptor was obtained from a man in his forties with acute or convalescent COVID-19. The rearrangement uses TRBV18 and TRBJ1-3; D unclear. The DNA of the CDR3 is TGTGCCAGCTCACCACCCTCGACAAGTGGAAACACCATATATTTT. The encoded protein is CASSPPSTSGNTIYF. Looking up the rest from reference TRBV18 and TRBJ1-3 gives the full variable domain: NAGVMQNPRHLVRRRGQEARLRCSPMKGHSHVYWYRQLPEEGLKFMVYLQKENIIDESGMPKERFSAEFPKEGPSILRIQQVVRGDSAAYFCASSPPSTSGNTIYFGEGSWLTVV.